This T cell receptor (beta chain) was observed in a study of radiation and T cells in renal cell carcinoma. Study as a whole: Nephrectomy followed 15 Gy stereotactic body radiation by 4 weeks. General study results and limits: In blood, top tumor clones expanded by 2 weeks, shrinking by 4. Baseline intratumoral clonotype presence is unknown without pretreatment biopsies.

In the case of this clone: Its antigen is unidentified.

V was clipped by 4 bases and J by 6 bases, with 14 bases between them. The CDR3 totals 14 residues. Germline V gene sequence: CDR1 SGDLS, CDR2 YYNGEE. Clones were read by immunoSEQ multiplex PCR, and TCRdb kept only the in-frame ones, dropping some. The sample yields some 150,000 clones, approximately 88% seen once. Time point: blood 2 weeks post-SBRT. Treatment given: 15 Gy SBRT to primary tumor, nephrectomy 4 weeks later. Clear cell pathology was present in this patient's renal cell carcinoma. The chain couples TRBV9 to TRBJ1-5; no firm D call. The origin of this receptor is a woman between 50 and 59 years old with renal cell carcinoma. The specimen was blood, collected from a patient whose treatment included radiotherapy and nephrectomy. CDR3 region: CASSPGGPGQPQHF. The CDR3 coding sequence is TGTGCCAGCAGCCCAGGAGGTCCCGGTCAGCCCCAGCATTTT. The full variable domain, with the rest looked up from reference TRBV9 and TRBJ1-5, is DSGVTQTPKHLITATGQRVTLRCSPRSGDLSVYWYQQSLDQGLQFLIQYYNGEERAKGNILERFSAQQFPDLHSELNLSSLELGDSALYFCASSPGGPGQPQHFGDGTRLSIL.